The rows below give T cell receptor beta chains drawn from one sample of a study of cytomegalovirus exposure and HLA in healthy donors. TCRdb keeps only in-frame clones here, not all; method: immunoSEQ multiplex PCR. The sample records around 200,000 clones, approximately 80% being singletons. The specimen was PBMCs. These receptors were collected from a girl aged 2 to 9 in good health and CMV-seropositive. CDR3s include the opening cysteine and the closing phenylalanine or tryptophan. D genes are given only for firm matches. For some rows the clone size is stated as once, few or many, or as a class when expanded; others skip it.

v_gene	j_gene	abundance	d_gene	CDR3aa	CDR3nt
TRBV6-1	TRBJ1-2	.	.	CASTRLWGEYGYTF	TGTGCCAGCACGAGGTTGTGGGGAGAATATGGCTACACCTTC
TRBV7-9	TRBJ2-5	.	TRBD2	CASSFGWRESETQYF	TGTGCCAGCAGCTTTGGATGGCGGGAGTCAGAGACCCAGTACTTC
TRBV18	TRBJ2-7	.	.	CASSPRGIPYDEQYF	TGTGCCAGCTCACCCAGAGGGATCCCTTATGACGAGCAGTACTTC
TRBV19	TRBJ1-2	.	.	CASTTGSPDYGYTF	TGTGCCAGTACCACAGGGAGTCCGGACTATGGCTACACCTTC
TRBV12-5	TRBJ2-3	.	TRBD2	CASGLARGGDTQYF	TGTGCTAGTGGTTTGGCACGGGGGGGAGATACGCAGTATTTT
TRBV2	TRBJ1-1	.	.	CASSDGGWGGAFF	TGTGCCAGCAGTGATGGAGGGTGGGGGGGAGCTTTCTTT
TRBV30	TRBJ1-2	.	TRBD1	CAWSPGGNGYTF	TGTGCCTGGAGCCCAGGGGGCAATGGCTACACCTTC
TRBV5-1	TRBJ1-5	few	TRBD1	CASSFQGASNQPQHF	TGCGCCAGCAGTTTCCAGGGGGCAAGCAATCAGCCCCAGCATTTT
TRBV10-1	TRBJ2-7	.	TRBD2	CASSDWGLAASYEQYF	TGCGCCAGCAGTGATTGGGGACTAGCGGCATCCTACGAGCAGTACTTC
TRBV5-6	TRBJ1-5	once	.	CASSLAGRGNQPQHF	TGTGCCAGCAGCTTGGCAGGGCGAGGCAATCAGCCCCAGCATTTT
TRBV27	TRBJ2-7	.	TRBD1	CASSLGTGPSYEQYF	TGTGCCAGCAGTTTAGGGACAGGGCCTTCCTACGAGCAGTACTTC
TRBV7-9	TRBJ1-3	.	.	CASSLAPGDGNTIYF	TGTGCCAGCAGCTTAGCGCCCGGGGATGGAAACACCATATATTTT
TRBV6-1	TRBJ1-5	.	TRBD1	CASSGMGTGDQPQHF	TGTGCCAGCAGTGGAATGGGAACAGGGGATCAGCCCCAGCATTTT
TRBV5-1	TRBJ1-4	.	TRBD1	CASSFQGQPNEKLFF	TGCGCCAGCAGCTTCCAGGGACAGCCCAATGAAAAACTGTTTTTT
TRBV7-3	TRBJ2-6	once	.	CASSLTGPGRANVLTF	TGTGCCAGCAGCTTAACCGGGCCGGGGAGGGCCAACGTCCTGACTTTC
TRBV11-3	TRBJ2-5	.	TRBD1	CASSANGQGQETQYF	TGTGCCAGCAGCGCGAACGGACAGGGGCAGGAGACCCAGTACTTC
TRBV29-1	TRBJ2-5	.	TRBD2	CSVVAGEETQYF	TGCAGCGTTGTAGCGGGGGAGGAGACCCAGTACTTC
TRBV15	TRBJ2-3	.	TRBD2	CATSRDIVAGDLLPHTQYF	TGTGCCACCAGCAGAGATATAGTAGCGGGGGACCTTCTACCTCATACGCAGTATTTT
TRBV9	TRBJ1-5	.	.	CASSAGAGSNQPQHF	TGTGCCAGCAGCGCTGGGGCAGGGAGCAATCAGCCCCAGCATTTT
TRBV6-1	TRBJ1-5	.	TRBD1	CASSDSGGYQPQHF	TGTGCCAGCAGTGACTCAGGGGGTTATCAGCCCCAGCATTTT
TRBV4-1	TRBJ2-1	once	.	CASRPLLLPSSYNEQFF	TGCGCCAGCAGACCCCTCCTGCTGCCGAGCTCCTACAATGAGCAGTTCTTC
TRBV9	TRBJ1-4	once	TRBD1	CASSVAPRTGANEKLFF	TGTGCCAGCAGCGTAGCTCCCCGGACAGGGGCTAATGAAAAACTGTTTTTT
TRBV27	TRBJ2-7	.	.	CASSPQGLYEQYF	TGTGCCAGCAGTCCCCAGGGACTCTACGAGCAGTACTTC
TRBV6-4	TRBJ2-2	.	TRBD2	CASSDLAGNTGELFF	TGTGCCAGCAGTGACCTAGCGGGGAACACCGGGGAGCTGTTTTTT
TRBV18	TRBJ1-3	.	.	CASSPPGDLENTIYF	TGTGCCAGCTCACCACCGGGAGATCTGGAAAACACCATATATTTT
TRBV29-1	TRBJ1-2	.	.	CSPAGAWPYGYTF	TGCAGCCCGGCGGGGGCGTGGCCTTATGGCTACACCTTC
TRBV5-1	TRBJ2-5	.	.	CASSLSGTQETQYF	TGCGCCAGCAGCTTAAGCGGGACACAAGAGACCCAGTACTTC
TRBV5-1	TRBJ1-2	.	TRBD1	CASSLGTGFNYGYTF	TGCGCCAGCAGCTTGGGGACAGGTTTTAACTATGGCTACACCTTC
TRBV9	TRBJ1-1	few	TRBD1	CASKTGTGMNTEAFF	TGTGCCAGCAAAACCGGGACAGGAATGAACACTGAAGCTTTCTTT
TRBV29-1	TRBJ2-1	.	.	CSVEGTFSEQFF	TGCAGCGTTGAAGGGACTTTCAGTGAGCAGTTCTTC
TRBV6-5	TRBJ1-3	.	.	CASSLGPDSGNTIYF	TGTGCCAGCAGCTTGGGGCCCGACTCTGGAAACACCATATATTTT
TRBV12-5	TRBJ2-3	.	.	CASGFRDTQYF	TGTGCTAGTGGTTTCCGAGATACGCAGTATTTT
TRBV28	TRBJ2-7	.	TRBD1	CASSIRGHYEQYF	TGTGCCAGCAGTATCAGGGGGCATTACGAGCAGTACTTC
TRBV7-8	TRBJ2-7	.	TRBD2	CASSFLPGLAGTDEQYF	TGTGCCAGCAGCTTCCTACCTGGACTAGCGGGGACCGACGAGCAGTACTTC
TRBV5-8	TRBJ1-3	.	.	CASSPPTGSSSGNTIYF	TGTGCCAGCAGCCCGCCGACAGGATCCTCCTCTGGAAACACCATATATTTT
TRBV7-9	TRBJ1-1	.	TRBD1	CSSSGIRGENTEAFF	TGTTCCAGCAGCGGTATCAGGGGGGAGAACACTGAAGCTTTCTTT
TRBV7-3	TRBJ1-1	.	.	CASSYSKNTEAFF	TGTGCCAGCAGCTACAGCAAGAACACTGAAGCTTTCTTT
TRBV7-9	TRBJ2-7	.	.	CASSFVMDRAFYEQYF	TGTGCCAGCAGCTTTGTAATGGACAGAGCCTTCTACGAGCAGTACTTC
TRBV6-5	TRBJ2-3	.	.	CASSRQPGTDTQYF	TGTGCCAGCAGTAGACAGCCTGGGACAGATACGCAGTATTTT
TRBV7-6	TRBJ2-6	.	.	CASSLERALSGANVLTF	TGTGCCAGCAGCTTAGAGCGGGCCCTCTCTGGGGCCAACGTCCTGACTTTC
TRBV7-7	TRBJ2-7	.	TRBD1	CASSIGDSSYEQYF	TGTGCCAGCAGCATTGGGGACAGCTCCTACGAGCAGTACTTC
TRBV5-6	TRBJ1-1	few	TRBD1	CASSNGQGDTEAFF	TGTGCCAGCAGCAACGGACAGGGGGACACTGAAGCTTTCTTT
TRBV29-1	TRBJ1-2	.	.	CSVGALDYGYTF	TGCAGCGTCGGTGCCCTTGACTATGGCTACACCTTC
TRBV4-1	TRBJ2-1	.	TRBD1	CASSGKGPWGTGRYEQFF	TGCGCCAGCAGCGGAAAAGGGCCATGGGGGACAGGTCGATATGAGCAGTTCTTC
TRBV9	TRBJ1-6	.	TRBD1	CASSVDGQGEEPLHF	TGTGCCAGCAGCGTAGACGGACAGGGGGAGGAGCCCCTCCACTTT
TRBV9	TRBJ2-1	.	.	CASSRTQSGNEQFF	TGTGCCAGCAGCCGTACCCAGTCTGGCAATGAGCAGTTCTTC
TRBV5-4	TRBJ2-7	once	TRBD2	CASSLGGRAESYEQYF	TGTGCCAGCAGCTTGGGCGGGAGGGCCGAGTCCTACGAGCAGTACTTC
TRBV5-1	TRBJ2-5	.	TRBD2	CASSTGLAGGPGETQYF	TGCGCCAGCAGCACGGGACTAGCGGGAGGGCCGGGAGAGACCCAGTACTTC
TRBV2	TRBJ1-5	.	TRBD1	CASRDGQGINQPQHF	TGTGCCAGCAGGGACGGACAGGGAATAAATCAGCCCCAGCATTTT
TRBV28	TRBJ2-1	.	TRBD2	CASSPPTSGRSDEQFF	TGTGCCAGCAGTCCCCCGACTAGCGGGAGGTCCGATGAGCAGTTCTTC
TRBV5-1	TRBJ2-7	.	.	CASSLGIPGPDEQYF	TGCGCCAGCAGCTTGGGCATCCCGGGTCCGGACGAGCAGTACTTC
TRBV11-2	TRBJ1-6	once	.	CASSLVGDWRRSSPPHF	TGTGCCAGCAGCTTAGTCGGGGACTGGCGGAGGAGTTCACCCCCCCACTTT
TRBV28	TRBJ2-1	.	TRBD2	CASSIGGRADEQFF	TGTGCCAGCAGTATAGGCGGGAGGGCCGATGAGCAGTTCTTC
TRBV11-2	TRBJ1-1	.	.	CASSPQVNTEAFF	TGTGCCAGCAGCCCACAGGTGAACACTGAAGCTTTCTTT